The sequence of this TCR beta chain was determined in a study of cytomegalovirus exposure and HLA in healthy donors. Points from the study as a whole: A later analysis showed that HLA-associated TCR beta chains had undergone more clonal expansion than equally common others. Upon later analysis, TCR association rates were observed to vary by HLA locus, being highest for DRB1 and lowest for HLA-C. Prior analysis indicated that the majority of TCR beta V segments exhibited productivity approximately 87% or approximately 30% of the time.

In regard to this clone: Its target is unknown.

This CDR3 contains 14 residues. Germline-derived CDR1 and CDR2 are SGHTA and FQGTGA. V shed 1 base and J shed 7 bases, with 13 bases lying between them. The PCR ran on 60 Vbeta and 13 Jbeta primers. Only in-frame clones appear in the TCRdb table, and some are missing; sequencing was by immunoSEQ multiplex PCR. The table has around 130,000 clones, roughly 8.6% seen once. The V gene is TRBV7-3, the J gene TRBJ1-1, with D possibly being TRBD1 (6 bases). This clonotype was sampled from a woman aged 40 to 50 in good health and CMV-seropositive. Sequencing input: PBMCs. CDR3 protein: CASSLNRVTGEAFF. The CDR3 nucleotides read TGTGCCAGCAGCTTAAACAGGGTAACGGGTGAAGCTTTCTTT.